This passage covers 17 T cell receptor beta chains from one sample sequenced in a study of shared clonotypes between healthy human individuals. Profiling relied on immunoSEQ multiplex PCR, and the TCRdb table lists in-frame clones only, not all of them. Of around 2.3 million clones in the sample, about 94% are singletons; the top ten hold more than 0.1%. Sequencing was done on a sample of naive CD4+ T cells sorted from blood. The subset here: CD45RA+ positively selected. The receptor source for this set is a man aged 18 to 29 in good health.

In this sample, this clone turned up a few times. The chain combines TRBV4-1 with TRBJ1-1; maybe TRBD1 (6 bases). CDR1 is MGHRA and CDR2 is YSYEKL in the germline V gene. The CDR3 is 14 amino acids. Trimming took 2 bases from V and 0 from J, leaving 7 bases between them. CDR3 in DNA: TGCGCCAGCAGCCAAAGGACAGTGAACACTGAAGCTTTCTTT. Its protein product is CASSQRTVNTEAFF.

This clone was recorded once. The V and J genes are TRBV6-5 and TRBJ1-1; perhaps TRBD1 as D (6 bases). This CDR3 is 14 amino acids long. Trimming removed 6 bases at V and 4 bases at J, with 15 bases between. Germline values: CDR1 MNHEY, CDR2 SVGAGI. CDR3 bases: TGTGCCAGCAGACACAGGGAAGGCGGCACTGAAGCTTTCTTT. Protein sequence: CASRHREGGTEAFF.

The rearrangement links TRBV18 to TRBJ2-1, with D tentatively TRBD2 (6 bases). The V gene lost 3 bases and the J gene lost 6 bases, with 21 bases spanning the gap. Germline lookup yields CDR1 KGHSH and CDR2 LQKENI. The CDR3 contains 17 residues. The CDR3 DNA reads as TGTGCCAGCTCACCCAGGTCCCAGGGATGGGGAGGCAATGAGCAGTTCTTC. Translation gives CASSPRSQGWGGNEQFF.

CDR3 protein: CASSSLRYTSTSGRANTGELFF. CDR3 bases: TGCGCCAGCAGCTCACTTCGATATACGTCGACTAGCGGGAGGGCGAACACCGGGGAGCTGTTTTTT. V is TRBV5-1 and J is TRBJ2-2, with 14 bases matching TRBD2. This CDR3 spans 22 amino acids. Germline V gives CDR1 SGHRS, CDR2 YFSETQ. V gave up 3 bases and J gave up 0 bases; unmatched junction bases: 16.

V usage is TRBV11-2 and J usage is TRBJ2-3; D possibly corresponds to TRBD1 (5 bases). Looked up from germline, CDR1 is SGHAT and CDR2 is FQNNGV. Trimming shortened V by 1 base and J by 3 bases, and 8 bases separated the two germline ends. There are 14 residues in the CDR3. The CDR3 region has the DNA TGTGCCAGCAGCTTAGCTCAGGGAACAGATACGCAGTATTTT. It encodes CASSLAQGTDTQYF.

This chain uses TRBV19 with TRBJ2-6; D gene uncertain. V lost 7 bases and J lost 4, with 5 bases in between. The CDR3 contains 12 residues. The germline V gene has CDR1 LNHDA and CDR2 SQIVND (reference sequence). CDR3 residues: CASTQGANVLTF. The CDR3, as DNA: TGTGCCAGTACCCAGGGGGCCAACGTCCTGACTTTC.

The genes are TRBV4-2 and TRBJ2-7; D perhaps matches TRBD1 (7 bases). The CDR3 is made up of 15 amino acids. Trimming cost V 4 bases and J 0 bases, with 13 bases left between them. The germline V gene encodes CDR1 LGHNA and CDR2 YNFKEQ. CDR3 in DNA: TGTGCCAGCAGCCGCGGGACAGTCGGCTCCTACGAGCAGTACTTC. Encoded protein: CASSRGTVGSYEQYF.

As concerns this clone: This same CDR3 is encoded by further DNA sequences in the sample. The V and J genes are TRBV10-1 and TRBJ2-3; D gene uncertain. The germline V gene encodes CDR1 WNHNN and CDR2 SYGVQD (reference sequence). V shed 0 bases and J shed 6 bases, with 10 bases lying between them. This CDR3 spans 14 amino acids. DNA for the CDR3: TGCGCCAGCAGTGAGTCTAAAGGTCAGGATACGCAGTATTTT. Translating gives CASSESKGQDTQYF.

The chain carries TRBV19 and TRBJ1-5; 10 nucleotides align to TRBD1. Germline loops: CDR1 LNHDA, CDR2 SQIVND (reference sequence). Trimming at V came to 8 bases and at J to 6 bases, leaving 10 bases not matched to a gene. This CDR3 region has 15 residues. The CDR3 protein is CASHRDRGLGQPQHF. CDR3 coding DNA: TGTGCCAGTCACCGGGACAGGGGTTTGGGTCAGCCCCAGCATTTT. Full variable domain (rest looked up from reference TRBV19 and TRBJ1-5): DGGITQSPKYLFRKEGQNVTLSCEQNLNHDAMYWYRQDPGQGLRLIYYSQIVNDFQKGDIAEGYSVSREKKESFPLTVTSAQKNPTAFYLCASHRDRGLGQPQHFGDGTRLSIL.

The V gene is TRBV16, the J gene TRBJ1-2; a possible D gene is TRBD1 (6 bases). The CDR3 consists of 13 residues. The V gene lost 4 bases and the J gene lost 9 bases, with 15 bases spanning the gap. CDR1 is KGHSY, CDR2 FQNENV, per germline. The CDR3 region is CASSPGTPPSYTF. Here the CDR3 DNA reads TGTGCCAGCAGCCCTGGGACACCTCCCAGCTACACCTTC.

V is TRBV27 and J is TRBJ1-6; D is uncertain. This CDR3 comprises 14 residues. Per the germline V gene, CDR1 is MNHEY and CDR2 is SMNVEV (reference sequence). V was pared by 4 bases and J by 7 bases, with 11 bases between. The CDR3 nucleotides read TGTGCCAGCAGTTGGGCGGACCTAAATTCACCCCTCCACTTT. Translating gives CASSWADLNSPLHF.

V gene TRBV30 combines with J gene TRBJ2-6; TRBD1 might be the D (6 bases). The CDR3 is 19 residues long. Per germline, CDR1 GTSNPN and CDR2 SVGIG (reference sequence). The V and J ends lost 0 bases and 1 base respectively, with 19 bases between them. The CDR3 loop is CAWSVLQGRKLSGANVLTF. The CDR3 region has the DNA TGTGCCTGGAGTGTACTCCAGGGGCGGAAATTGTCTGGGGCCAACGTCCTGACTTTC. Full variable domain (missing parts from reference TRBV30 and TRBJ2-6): SQTIHQWPATLVQPVGSPLSLECTVEGTSNPNLYWYRQAAGRGLQLLFYSVGIGQISSEVPQNLSASRPQDRQFILSSKKLLLSDSGFYLCAWSVLQGRKLSGANVLTFGAGSRLTVL.

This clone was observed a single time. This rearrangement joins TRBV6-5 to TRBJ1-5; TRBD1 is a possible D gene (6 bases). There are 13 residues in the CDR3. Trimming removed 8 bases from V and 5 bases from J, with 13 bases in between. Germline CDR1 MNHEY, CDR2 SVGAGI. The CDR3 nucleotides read TGTGCCAGCTCTCGGGGGCAGGATCAGCCCCAGCATTTT. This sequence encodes CASSRGQDQPQHF.

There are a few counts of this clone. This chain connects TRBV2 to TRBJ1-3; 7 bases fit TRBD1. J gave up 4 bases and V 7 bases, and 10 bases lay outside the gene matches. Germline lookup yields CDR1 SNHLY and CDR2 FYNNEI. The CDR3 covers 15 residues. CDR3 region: CASTWRGGYGNTIYF. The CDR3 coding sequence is TGTGCCAGCACATGGCGAGGGGGCTACGGAAACACCATATATTTT.

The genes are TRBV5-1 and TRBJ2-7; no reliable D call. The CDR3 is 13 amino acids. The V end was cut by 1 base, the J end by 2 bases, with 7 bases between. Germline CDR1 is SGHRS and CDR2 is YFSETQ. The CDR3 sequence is CASSLSTTYEQYF. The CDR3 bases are TGCGCCAGCAGCTTGAGCACAACCTACGAGCAGTACTTC.

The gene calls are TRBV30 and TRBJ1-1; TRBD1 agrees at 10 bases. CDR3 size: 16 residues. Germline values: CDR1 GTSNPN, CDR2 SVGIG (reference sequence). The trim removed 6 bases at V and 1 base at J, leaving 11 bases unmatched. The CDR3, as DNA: TGTGCCTGTACACATCGGGACAGGGGTACGAACACTGAAGCTTTCTTT. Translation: CACTHRDRGTNTEAFF. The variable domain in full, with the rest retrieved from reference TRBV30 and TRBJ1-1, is SQTIHQWPATLVQPVGSPLSLECTVEGTSNPNLYWYRQAAGRGLQLLFYSVGIGQISSEVPQNLSASRPQDRQFILSSKKLLLSDSGFYLCACTHRDRGTNTEAFFGQGTRLTVV.

CDR3 residues: CASSLSGGVIYEQYF. The CDR3 DNA reads as TGTGCCAGCAGTTTATCTGGGGGGGTGATCTACGAGCAGTACTTC. The V gene is TRBV28, the J gene TRBJ2-7; 7 bases align to TRBD2. CDR3 size: 15 residues. Per germline, CDR1 MDHEN and CDR2 SYDVKM. Unmatched junction bases numbered 6, after V lost 1 base and J lost 3 bases.